Listed here are 7 T cell receptor beta chains from one sample, sequenced in a study of OX40 agonist ivuxolimab in advanced cancers. The assay was immunoSEQ multiplex PCR, and TCRdb's table has in-frame clones only and misses some. The sample includes some 15,000 clones, nearly 95% of them seen just once. Sequenced here: CD4+ or CD8+ T cells sorted from blood, sampled in a trial of the OX40 agonist ivuxolimab. These receptor sequences come from an adult with an advanced solid tumor such as melanoma, head and neck, liver or kidney cancer.

The chain joins TRBV9 to TRBJ2-4, with 10 nucleotides matching TRBD2. Germline CDR1 reads SGDLS; CDR2 reads YYNGEE. With V trimmed by 3 bases and J by 8 bases, 5 bases remained unmatched. The CDR3 runs to 14 residues. The CDR3 protein is CASSASGGGYIQYF. For the CDR3, the DNA is TGTGCCAGCAGCGCTAGCGGGGGTGGGTACATTCAGTACTTC. The whole variable domain, remainder taken from reference TRBV9 and TRBJ2-4, is DSGVTQTPKHLITATGQRVTLRCSPRSGDLSVYWYQQSLDQGLQFLIQYYNGEERAKGNILERFSAQQFPDLHSELNLSSLELGDSALYFCASSASGGGYIQYFGAGTRLSVL.

The J gene is TRBJ2-7, the V gene TRBV7-3; D may be TRBD2 (6 bases). This CDR3 contains 13 residues. V shed 5 bases and J shed 3 bases, with 11 bases lying between them. Germline CDR1 is SGHTA and CDR2 is FQGTGA. CDR3 region: CASSPGLSYEQYF. CDR3 coding DNA: TGTGCCAGCAGCCCGGGACTGAGCTACGAGCAGTACTTC.

The V call is TRBV28, the J call TRBJ2-2; 9 bases line up with TRBD1. With 7 bases clipped from V and 7 bases from J, the junction kept 13 bases outside the gene matches. This CDR3 has 16 amino acids. From germline, CDR1 is MDHEN and CDR2 SYDVKM. CDR3 sequence reads: CASNIGTGRKGGELFF. The CDR3 DNA reads as TGTGCCAGCAATATCGGGACAGGGAGAAAGGGCGGGGAGCTGTTTTTT.

This sequence joins TRBV19 and TRBJ2-1; no clear D gene. Germline CDR1 reads LNHDA; CDR2 reads SQIVND (reference sequence). The CDR3 runs to 15 residues. Trimming took 3 bases from V and 7 from J, leaving 16 bases between them. The CDR3 DNA is TGTGCCAGTAGTATTACAGAACTTACCCGTAATGAGCAGTTCTTC. Protein product: CASSITELTRNEQFF.

The CDR3 is CSVEALSGYNVLTF. The CDR3 DNA reads as TGCAGCGTTGAAGCCCTATCGGGTTACAACGTCCTGACTTTC. The J gene is TRBJ2-6, the V gene TRBV29-1, with D hard to call. The CDR3 totals 14 residues. With 1 base removed from V and 9 bases from J, the gap between germline ends came to 13 bases. The germline gives CDR1 SQVTM, CDR2 ANQGSEA.

This rearrangement joins TRBV4-1 to TRBJ2-2, with TRBD1 matching 7 bases. This CDR3 has 13 residues. Trimming removed 3 bases from V and 6 bases from J; junction bases left unmatched: 1. CDR1 is MGHRA, CDR2 YSYEKL, per germline. In DNA, the CDR3 is TGCGCCAGCAGCCAGCAGGGGGCCGGGGAGCTGTTTTTT. It is translated as CASSQQGAGELFF.

The rearrangement uses TRBV10-3 and TRBJ2-3; 8 bases match TRBD2. J lost 3 bases, V lost 0 bases, and 8 bases had no gene match. The germline CDR1 and CDR2 sequences are ENHRY and SYGVKD. The CDR3 is made up of 17 amino acids. The CDR3 DNA reads as TGTGCCATCAGTGAGTCTTTCGGGGGGGCTCTAACAGATACGCAGTATTTT. Translation: CAISESFGGALTDTQYF.